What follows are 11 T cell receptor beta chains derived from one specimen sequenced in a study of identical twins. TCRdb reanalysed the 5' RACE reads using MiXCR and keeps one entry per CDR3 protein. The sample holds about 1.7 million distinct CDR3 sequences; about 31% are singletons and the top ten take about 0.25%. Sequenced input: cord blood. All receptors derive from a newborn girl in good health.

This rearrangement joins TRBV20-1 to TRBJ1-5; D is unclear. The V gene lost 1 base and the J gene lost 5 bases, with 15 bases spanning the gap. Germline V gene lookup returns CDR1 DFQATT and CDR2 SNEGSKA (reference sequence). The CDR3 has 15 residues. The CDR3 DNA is TGCAGTGCTAGAGCTCCGGGTCAGTATTATCAGCCCCAGCATTTT. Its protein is CSARAPGQYYQPQHF.

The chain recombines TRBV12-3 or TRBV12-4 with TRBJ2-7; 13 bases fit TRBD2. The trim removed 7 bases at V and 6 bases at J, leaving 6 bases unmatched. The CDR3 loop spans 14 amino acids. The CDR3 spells CASTYGLAGVEQYF. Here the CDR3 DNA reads TGTGCCAGCACTTACGGACTAGCGGGGGTCGAGCAGTACTTC.

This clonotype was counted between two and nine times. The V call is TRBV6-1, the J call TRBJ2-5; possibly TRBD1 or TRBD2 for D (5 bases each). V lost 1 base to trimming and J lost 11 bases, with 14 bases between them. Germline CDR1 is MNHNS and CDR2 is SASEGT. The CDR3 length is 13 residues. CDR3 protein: CASSEGVMGEQYF. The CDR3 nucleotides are TGTGCCAGCAGTGAAGGAGTGATGGGGGAGCAGTACTTC.

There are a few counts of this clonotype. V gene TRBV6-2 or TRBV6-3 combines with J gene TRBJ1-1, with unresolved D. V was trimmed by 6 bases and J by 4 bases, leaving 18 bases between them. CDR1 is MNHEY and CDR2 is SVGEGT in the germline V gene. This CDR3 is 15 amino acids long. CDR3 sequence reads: CASSSPRRVGTEAFF. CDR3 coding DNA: TGTGCCAGCAGCTCCCCCCGGAGGGTGGGCACTGAAGCTTTCTTT.

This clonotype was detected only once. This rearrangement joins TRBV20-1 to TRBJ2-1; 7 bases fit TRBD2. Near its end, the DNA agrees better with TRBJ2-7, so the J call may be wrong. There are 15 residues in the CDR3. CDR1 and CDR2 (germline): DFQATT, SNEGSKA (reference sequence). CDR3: CSAGKASGERNEQYF. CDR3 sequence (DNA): TGCAGTGCTGGTAAGGCTAGCGGCGAAAGGAATGAGCAGTACTTC.

This chain's CDR3 is CASSLEGRPADQPQHF. The DNA of the CDR3 is TGTGCCAGCAGTTTAGAGGGACGCCCGGCAGATCAGCCCCAGCATTTT. The chain uses TRBV12-3 or TRBV12-4 and TRBJ1-5; perhaps TRBD1 as D (5 bases). V was pared by 1 base and J by 5 bases, with 15 bases between. The CDR3 consists of 16 residues.

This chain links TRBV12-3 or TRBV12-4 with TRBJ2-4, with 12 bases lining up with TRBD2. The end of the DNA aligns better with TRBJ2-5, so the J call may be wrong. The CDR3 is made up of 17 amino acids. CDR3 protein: CASSFPTRGLAGETQYF. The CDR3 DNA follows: TGTGCCAGCAGTTTTCCCACCCGGGGACTAGCGGGTGAGACCCAGTACTTC.

The CDR3 region has the DNA TGTGCCAGCAGCTTAAGACGGGGGACCGCCTACGAGCAGTACTTC. It is translated as CASSLRRGTAYEQYF. J is TRBJ2-7 and V is TRBV11-1, with D tentatively TRBD2 (6 bases). V was shortened by 2 bases and J by 2 bases, with 13 bases between the two germline ends. The V gene's germline CDR1 is SGHAT and CDR2 FQDESV (reference sequence). The CDR3 runs to 15 residues.

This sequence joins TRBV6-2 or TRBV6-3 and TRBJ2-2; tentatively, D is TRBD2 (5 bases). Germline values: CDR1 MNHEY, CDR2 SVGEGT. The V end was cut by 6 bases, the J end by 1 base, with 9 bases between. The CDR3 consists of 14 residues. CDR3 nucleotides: TGTGCCAGCAGGCTTAGCGAGAACACCGGGGAGCTGTTTTTT. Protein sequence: CASRLSENTGELFF.

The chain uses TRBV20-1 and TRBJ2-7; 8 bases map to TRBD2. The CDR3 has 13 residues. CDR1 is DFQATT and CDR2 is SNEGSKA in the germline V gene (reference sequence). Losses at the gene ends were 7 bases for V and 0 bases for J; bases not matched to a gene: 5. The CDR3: CSGPGRASYEQYF. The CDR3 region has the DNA TGCAGTGGGCCCGGGAGGGCCTCCTACGAGCAGTACTTC.

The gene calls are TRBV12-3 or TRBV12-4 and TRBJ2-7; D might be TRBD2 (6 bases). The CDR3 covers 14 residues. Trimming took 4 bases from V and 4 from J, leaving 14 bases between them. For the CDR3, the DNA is TGTGCCAGCAGTTCAGCAGCGGGCCCTTACGAGCAGTACTTC. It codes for CASSSAAGPYEQYF.